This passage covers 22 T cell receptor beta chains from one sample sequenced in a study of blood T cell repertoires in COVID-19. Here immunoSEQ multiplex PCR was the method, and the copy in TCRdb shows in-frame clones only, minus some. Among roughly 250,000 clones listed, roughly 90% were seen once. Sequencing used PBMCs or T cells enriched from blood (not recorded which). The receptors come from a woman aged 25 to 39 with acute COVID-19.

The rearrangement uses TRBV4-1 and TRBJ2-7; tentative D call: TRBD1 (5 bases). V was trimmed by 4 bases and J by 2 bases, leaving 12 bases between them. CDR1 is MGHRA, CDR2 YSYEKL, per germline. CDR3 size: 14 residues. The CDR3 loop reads CASSPMGLPYEQYF. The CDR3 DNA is TGCGCCAGCAGCCCCATGGGGCTACCCTACGAGCAGTACTTC.

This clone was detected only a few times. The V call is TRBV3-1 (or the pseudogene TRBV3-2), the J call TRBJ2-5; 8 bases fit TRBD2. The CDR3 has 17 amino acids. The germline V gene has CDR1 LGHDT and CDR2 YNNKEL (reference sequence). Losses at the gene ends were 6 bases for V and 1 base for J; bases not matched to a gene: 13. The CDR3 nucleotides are TGTGCCAGCAGTCCCCTGGGGCGCGGGGGGCCCCAAGAGACCCAGTACTTC. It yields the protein CASSPLGRGGPQETQYF.

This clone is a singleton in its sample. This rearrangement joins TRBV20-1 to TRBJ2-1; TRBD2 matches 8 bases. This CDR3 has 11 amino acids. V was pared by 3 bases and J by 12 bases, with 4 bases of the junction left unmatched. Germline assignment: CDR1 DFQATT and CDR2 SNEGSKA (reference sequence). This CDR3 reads CSASSGTRQFF. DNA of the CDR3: TGCAGTGCTAGTAGCGGGACTAGGCAGTTCTTC.

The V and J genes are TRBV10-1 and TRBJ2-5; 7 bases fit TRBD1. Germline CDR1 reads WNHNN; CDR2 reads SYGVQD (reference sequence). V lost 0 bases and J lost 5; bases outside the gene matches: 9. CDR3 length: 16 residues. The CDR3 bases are TGCGCCAGCAGTGAGTCGGTAGGGGGCTTCCGGGAGACCCAGTACTTC. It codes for CASSESVGGFRETQYF.

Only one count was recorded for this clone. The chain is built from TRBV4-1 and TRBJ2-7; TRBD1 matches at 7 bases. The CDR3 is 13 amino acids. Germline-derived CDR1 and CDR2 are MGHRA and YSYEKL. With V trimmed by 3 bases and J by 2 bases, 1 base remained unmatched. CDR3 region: CASSHGQAYEQYF. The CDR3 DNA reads TGCGCCAGCAGCCATGGACAGGCCTACGAGCAGTACTTC.

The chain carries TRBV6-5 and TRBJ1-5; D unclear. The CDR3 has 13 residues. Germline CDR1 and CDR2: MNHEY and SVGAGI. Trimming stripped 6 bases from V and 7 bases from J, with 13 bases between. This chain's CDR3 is CASSKEGIQPQHF. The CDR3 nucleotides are TGTGCCAGCAGCAAAGAGGGTATCCAGCCCCAGCATTTT.

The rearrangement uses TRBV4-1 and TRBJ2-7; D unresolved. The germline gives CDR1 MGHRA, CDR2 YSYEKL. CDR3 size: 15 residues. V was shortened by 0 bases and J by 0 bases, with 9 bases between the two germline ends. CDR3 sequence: CASSQDYSFSYEQYF. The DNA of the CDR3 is TGCGCCAGCAGCCAAGACTATTCCTTCTCCTACGAGCAGTACTTC.

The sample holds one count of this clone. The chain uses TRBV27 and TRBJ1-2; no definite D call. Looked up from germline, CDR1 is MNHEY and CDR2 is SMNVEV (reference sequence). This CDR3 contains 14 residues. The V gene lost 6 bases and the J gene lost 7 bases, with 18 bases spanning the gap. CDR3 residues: CASSSSAVWSGYTF. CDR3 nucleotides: TGTGCCAGCAGCTCCAGCGCGGTATGGTCTGGCTACACCTTC.

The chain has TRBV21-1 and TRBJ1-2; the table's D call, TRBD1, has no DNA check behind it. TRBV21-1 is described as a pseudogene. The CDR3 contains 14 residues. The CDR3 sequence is CASSRSGVVYGYTF. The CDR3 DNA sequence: TGTGCCAGCAGCAGATCAGGGGTCGTCTATGGCTACACCTTC.

The CDR3: CASSLAGRNNSPLHF. The CDR3 region has the DNA TGTGCCAGCAGCTTAGCAGGGCGGAATAATTCACCCCTCCACTTT. The V and J genes are TRBV7-3 and TRBJ1-6; a possible D gene is TRBD1 (5 bases). V lost 2 bases and J lost 5, with 10 bases in between. Germline V gene sequence: CDR1 SGHTA, CDR2 FQGTGA. This CDR3 contains 15 residues.

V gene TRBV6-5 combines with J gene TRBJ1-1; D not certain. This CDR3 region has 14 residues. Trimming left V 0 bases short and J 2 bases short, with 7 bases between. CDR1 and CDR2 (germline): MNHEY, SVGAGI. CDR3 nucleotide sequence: TGTGCCAGCAGTTACTCATTTATAAACACTGAAGCTTTCTTT. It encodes CASSYSFINTEAFF.

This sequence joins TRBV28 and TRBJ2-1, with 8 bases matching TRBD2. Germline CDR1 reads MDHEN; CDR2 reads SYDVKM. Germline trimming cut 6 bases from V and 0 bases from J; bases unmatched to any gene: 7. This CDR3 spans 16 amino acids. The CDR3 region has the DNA TGTGCCAGCAGGGGAGCAAGCGGGAGCTCCTACAATGAGCAGTTCTTC. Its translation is CASRGASGSSYNEQFF.

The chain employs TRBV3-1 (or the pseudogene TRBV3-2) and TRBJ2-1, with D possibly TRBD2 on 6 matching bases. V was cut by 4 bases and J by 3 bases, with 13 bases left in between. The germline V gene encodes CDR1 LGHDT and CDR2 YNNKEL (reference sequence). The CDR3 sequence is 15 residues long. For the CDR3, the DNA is TGTGCCAGCAGCCCGTCCCGGGACTTCTACAATGAGCAGTTCTTC. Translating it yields CASSPSRDFYNEQFF.

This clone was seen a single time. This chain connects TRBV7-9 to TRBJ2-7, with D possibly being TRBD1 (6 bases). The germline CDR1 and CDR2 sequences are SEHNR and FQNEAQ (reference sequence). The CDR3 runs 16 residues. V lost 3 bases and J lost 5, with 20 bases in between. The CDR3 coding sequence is TGTGCCAGCAGCTTGCTTGGGACAAGGGTCGGCGACGAGCAGTACTTC. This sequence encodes CASSLLGTRVGDEQYF.

The CDR3 is CASSLKWGNTGELFF. The CDR3 coding sequence is TGCGCCAGCAGCTTGAAATGGGGCAACACCGGGGAGCTGTTTTTT. The chain has TRBV5-1 and TRBJ2-2, with D possibly TRBD1 on 5 matching bases. Trimming shortened V by 1 base and J by 2 bases, and 9 bases separated the two germline ends. The V gene's germline CDR1 is SGHRS and CDR2 YFSETQ. The CDR3 length is 15 residues.

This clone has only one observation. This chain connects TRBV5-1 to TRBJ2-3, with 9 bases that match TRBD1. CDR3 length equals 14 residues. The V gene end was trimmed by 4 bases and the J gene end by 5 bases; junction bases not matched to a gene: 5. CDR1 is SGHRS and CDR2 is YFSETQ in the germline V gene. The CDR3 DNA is TGCGCCAGCAGCCAGGGACAGGGTGGAGATACGCAGTATTTT. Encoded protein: CASSQGQGGDTQYF.

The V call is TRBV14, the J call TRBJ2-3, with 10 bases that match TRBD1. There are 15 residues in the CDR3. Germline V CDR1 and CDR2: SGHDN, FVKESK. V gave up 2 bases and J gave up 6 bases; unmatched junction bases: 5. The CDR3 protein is CASSQLAGQGDTQYF. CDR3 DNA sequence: TGTGCCAGCAGCCAACTTGCGGGACAGGGGGATACGCAGTATTTT.

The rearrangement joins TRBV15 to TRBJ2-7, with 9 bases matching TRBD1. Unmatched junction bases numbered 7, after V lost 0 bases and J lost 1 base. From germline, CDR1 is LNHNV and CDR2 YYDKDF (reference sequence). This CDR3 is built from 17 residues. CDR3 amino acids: CATSRDKGQGISYEQYF. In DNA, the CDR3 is TGTGCCACCAGCAGAGATAAAGGACAGGGGATTTCCTACGAGCAGTACTTC. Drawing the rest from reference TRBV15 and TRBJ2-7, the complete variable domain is DAMVIQNPRYQVTQFGKPVTLSCSQTLNHNVMYWYQQKSSQAPKLLFHYYDKDFNNEADTPDNFQSRRPNTSFCFLDIRSPGLGDTAMYLCATSRDKGQGISYEQYFGPGTRLTVT.

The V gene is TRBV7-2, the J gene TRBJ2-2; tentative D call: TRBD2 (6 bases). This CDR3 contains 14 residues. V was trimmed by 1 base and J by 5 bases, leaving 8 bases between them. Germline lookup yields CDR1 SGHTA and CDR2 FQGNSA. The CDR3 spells CASSLVGRTGELFF. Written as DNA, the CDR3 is TGTGCCAGCAGCTTAGTTGGGAGGACCGGGGAGCTGTTTTTT.

DNA of the CDR3: TGTGCCAGCAGCGCATTCGGCGGGATCTCCTACAATGAGCAGTTCTTC. Translation: CASSAFGGISYNEQFF. This rearrangement joins TRBV5-5 to TRBJ2-1, with D perhaps matching TRBD2 (6 bases). The length of the CDR3 is 16 residues. Germline V gives CDR1 SGHKS, CDR2 YYEKEE (reference sequence). V lost 4 bases and J lost 0, with 14 bases in between.

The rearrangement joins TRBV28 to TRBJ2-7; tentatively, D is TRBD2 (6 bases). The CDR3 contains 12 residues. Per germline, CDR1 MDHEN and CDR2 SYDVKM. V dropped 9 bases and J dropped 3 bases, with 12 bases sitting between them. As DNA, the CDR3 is TGTGCCAGTAAAGGAGGGATCTACGAGCAGTACTTC. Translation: CASKGGIYEQYF.

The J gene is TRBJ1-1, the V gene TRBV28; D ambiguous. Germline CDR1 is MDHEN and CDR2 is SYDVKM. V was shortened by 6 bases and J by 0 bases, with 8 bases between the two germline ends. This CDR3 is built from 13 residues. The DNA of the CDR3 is TGTGCCAGCAGCGATAGCATGAACACTGAAGCTTTCTTT. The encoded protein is CASSDSMNTEAFF.